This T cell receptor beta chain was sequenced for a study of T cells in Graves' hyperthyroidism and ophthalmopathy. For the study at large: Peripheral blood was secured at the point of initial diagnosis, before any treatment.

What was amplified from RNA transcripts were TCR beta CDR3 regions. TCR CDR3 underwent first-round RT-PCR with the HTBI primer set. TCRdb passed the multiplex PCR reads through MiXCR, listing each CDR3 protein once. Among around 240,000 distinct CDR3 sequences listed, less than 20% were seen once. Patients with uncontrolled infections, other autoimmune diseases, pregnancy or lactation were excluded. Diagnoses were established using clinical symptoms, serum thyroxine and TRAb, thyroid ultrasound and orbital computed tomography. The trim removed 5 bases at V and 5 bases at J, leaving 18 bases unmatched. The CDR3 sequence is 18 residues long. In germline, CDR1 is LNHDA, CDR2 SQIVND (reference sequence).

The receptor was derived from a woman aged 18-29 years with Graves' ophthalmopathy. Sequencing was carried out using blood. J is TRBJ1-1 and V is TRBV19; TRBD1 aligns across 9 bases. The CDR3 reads CASSYPKGTGLVGTEAFF. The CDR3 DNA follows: TGTGCCAGTAGTTACCCGAAGGGGACAGGGTTAGTTGGTACTGAAGCTTTCTTT.